One T cell receptor beta chain is described in this entry. Antigen unknown. Here immunoSEQ multiplex PCR was the method, and the copy in TCRdb shows in-frame clones only, minus some. The repertoire has 500,000 to 700,000 clones, approximately 95% of them found once; the top ten carry 0.11%. The sample originates from a study of shared clonotypes between healthy human individuals. Findings and caveats of the study: A generally larger estimated richness was seen in naive subsets than in memory subsets.

V shed 5 bases and J shed 5 bases, with 16 bases lying between them. Germline V lookup: CDR1 MNHEY, CDR2 SVGAGI. The CDR3 has 14 amino acids. Naive CD8 populations comprised CD45RO-negative cells positively selected for CCR7, excluding terminally differentiated effector memory CD45RA+ cells. The chain employs TRBV6-5 and TRBJ2-7; D is perhaps TRBD1 or TRBD2 (5 bases each). Sequenced: naive CD8+ T cells sorted from blood. This receptor was identified in a young woman in good health. The CDR3 sequence: CASSHLGTPHEQYF. CDR3 sequence (DNA): TGTGCCAGCAGTCACCTCGGGACCCCCCACGAGCAGTACTTC.